This T cell receptor (beta chain) was recorded in a study of T cells in Graves' hyperthyroidism and ophthalmopathy. Across the study: Staff took peripheral blood when the initial diagnosis was made, before any treatment began.

Study-wide findings and caveats: Ophthalmopathy onset followed model prediction by a median roughly 6 months. Ophthalmopathy cases were set apart from stable hyperthyroidism by a 13 V-J model.

This clonotype came up a few times. What it recognizes is unknown. Amplification yielded TCR beta CDR3 regions, with RNA transcripts as the source. The primer set for the first-round RT-PCR of the TCR CDR3 was HTBI. Each CDR3 protein is one row after TCRdb ran MiXCR on the multiplex PCR reads. The table records about 290,000 distinct CDR3 sequences, approximately 14% of them present only once. This CDR3 has 17 residues. Germline V lookup: CDR1 KGHSH, CDR2 LQKENI. V lost 4 bases and J lost 5; bases outside the gene matches: 9. Reasons for excluding patients were uncontrolled infection, other autoimmune disease, pregnancy or lactation.

V gene TRBV18 combines with J gene TRBJ2-4; 12 positions agree with TRBD2. This TCR was sampled from a woman aged 40 to 50 with Graves' hyperthyroidism. The source material was blood. This CDR3 is CASSLATSGSKQNIQYF. The CDR3 nucleotides read TGTGCCAGCTCACTTGCGACTAGCGGGAGCAAGCAAAACATTCAGTACTTC.